These 5 T cell receptor beta chains share one sample of origin, sequenced in a study of cytomegalovirus exposure and HLA in healthy donors. The PCR contained 60 Vbeta and 13 Jbeta primers. Repertoires were generated with immunoSEQ multiplex PCR, while TCRdb's copy carries only in-frame clones and drops some. This sample has approximately 70,000 clones, with roughly 80% found just once. Sequences were obtained from PBMCs. The receptor set was obtained from a woman younger than 45 in good health and CMV-seronegative.

CDR3 coding DNA: TGCGCCAGCAGCTCGACAGCAGACACTGAAGCTTTCTTT. As protein: CASSSTADTEAFF. The chain combines TRBV5-1 with TRBJ1-1; maybe TRBD1 (5 bases). V dropped 3 bases and J dropped 3 bases, with 9 bases sitting between them. Germline V gives CDR1 SGHRS, CDR2 YFSETQ. CDR3 length: 13 residues.

The chain recombines TRBV7-2 with TRBJ2-5, with 8 bases identical to TRBD1. Near its end, the DNA agrees better with TRBJ2-7, so the J call may be wrong. The CDR3 sequence is 15 residues long. The germline V gene encodes CDR1 SGHTA and CDR2 FQGNSA. CDR3 sequence reads: CASSLRTGPNYEQYF. CDR3 bases: TGTGCCAGCAGCTTAAGGACAGGGCCAAACTACGAGCAGTACTTC.

This clone was seen a handful of times. This chain uses TRBV7-2 with TRBJ1-6, with 7 bases lining up with TRBD1. Germline CDR1 SGHTA, CDR2 FQGNSA. This CDR3 has 17 residues. With 5 bases clipped from V and 0 bases from J, the junction kept 7 bases outside the gene matches. In DNA, the CDR3 is TGTGCCAGCAGCCCAGGGGGACAGAGCTCCTATAATTCACCCCTCCACTTT. Translation: CASSPGGQSSYNSPLHF. Supplemented by reference TRBV7-2 and TRBJ1-6, the full variable domain reads GAGVSQSPSNKVTEKGKDVELRCDPISGHTALYWYRQSLGQGLEFLIYFQGNSAPDKSGLPSDRFSAERTGGSVSTLTIQRTQQEDSAVYLCASSPGGQSSYNSPLHFGNGTRLTVT.

The chain carries TRBV6-5 and TRBJ1-6; tentative D call: TRBD1 (5 bases). Germline CDR1 is MNHEY and CDR2 is SVGAGI. V lost 7 bases and J lost 9, with 19 bases in between. This CDR3 is built from 15 residues. This chain's CDR3 is CASTSRAQGLSPLHF. CDR3 sequence (DNA): TGTGCCAGCACCTCTAGGGCGCAGGGACTTTCACCCCTCCACTTT.

This clone has a handful of counts. The chain has TRBV4-3 and TRBJ1-3; TRBD1 might be the D (6 bases). This CDR3 region has 16 residues. Germline V gives CDR1 LGHNA, CDR2 YSLEER. Trimming left V 0 bases short and J 4 bases short, with 13 bases between. The CDR3 sequence is CASSQDNRVEGNTIYF. Written as DNA, the CDR3 is TGCGCCAGCAGCCAAGATAACAGGGTGGAAGGAAACACCATATATTTT.